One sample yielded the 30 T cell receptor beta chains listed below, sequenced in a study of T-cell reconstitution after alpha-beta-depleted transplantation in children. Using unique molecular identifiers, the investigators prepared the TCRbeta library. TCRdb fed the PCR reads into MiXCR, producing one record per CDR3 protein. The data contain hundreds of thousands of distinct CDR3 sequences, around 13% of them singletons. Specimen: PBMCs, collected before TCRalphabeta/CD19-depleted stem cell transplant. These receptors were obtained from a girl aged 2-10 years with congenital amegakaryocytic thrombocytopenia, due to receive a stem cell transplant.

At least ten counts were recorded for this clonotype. Here the CDR3 DNA reads TGTGCCAGCAGCTTAAATAAATACGAGCAGTACTTC. As protein: CASSLNKYEQYF. The V and J genes are TRBV12-3 or TRBV12-4 and TRBJ2-7, with D unclear. With 6 bases removed from V and 4 bases from J, the gap between germline ends came to 10 bases. CDR3 size: 12 residues.

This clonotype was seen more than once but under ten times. This chain's CDR3 is CASRRGGEKLFF. CDR3 DNA sequence: TGTGCCAGCCGGCGGGGGGGAGAAAAACTGTTTTTT. The chain uses TRBV28 and TRBJ1-4, with a weak D call TRBD1 (5 bases). Trimming cost V 8 bases and J 8 bases, with 12 bases left between them. CDR1 is MDHEN, CDR2 SYDVKM, per germline. The CDR3 runs to 12 residues. Variable domain in full (rest from reference TRBV28 and TRBJ1-4): DVKVTQSSRYLVKRTGEKVFLECVQDMDHENMFWYRQDPGLGLRLIYFSYDVKMKEKGDIPEGYSVSREKKERFSLILESASTNQTSMYLCASRRGGEKLFFGSGTQLSVL.

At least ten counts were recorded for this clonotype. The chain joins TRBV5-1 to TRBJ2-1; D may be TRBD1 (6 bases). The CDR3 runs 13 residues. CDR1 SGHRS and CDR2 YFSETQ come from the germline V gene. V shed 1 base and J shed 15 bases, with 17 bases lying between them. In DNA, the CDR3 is TGCGCCAGCAGCTTGAACAGGGAACCTACACCGTTCTTC. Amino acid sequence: CASSLNREPTPFF. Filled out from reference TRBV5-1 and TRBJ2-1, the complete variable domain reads KAGVTQTPRYLIKTRGQQVTLSCSPISGHRSVSWYQQTPGQGLQFLFEYFSETQRNKGNFPGRFSGRQFSNSRSEMNVSTLELGDSALYLCASSLNREPTPFFGPGTRLTVL.

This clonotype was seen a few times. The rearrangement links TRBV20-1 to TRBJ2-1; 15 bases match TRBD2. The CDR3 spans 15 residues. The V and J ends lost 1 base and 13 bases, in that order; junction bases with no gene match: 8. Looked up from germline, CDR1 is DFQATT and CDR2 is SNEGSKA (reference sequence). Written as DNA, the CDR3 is TGCAGTGCTAGAGGCCCGGGACTAGCGGGAGGTAAACAGTTCTTC. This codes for CSARGPGLAGGKQFF.

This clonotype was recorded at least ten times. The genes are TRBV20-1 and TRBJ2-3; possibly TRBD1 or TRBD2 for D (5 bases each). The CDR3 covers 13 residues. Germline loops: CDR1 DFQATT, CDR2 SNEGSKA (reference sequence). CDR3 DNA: TGCATCCCTCCCGGGGCGAGCACAGATACGCAGTATTTT. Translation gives CIPPGASTDTQYF.

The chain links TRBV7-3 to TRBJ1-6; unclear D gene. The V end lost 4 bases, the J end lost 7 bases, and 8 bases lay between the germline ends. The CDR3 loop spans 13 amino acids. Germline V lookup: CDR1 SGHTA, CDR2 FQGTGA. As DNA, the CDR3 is TGTGCCAGCAGCTGGAGTGACAATTCACCCCTCCACTTT. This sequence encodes CASSWSDNSPLHF. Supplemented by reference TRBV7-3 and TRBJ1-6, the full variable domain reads GAGVSQTPSNKVTEKGKYVELRCDPISGHTALYWYRQSLGQGPEFLIYFQGTGAADDSGLPNDRFFAVRPEGSVSTLKIQRTERGDSAVYLCASSWSDNSPLHFGNGTRLTVT.

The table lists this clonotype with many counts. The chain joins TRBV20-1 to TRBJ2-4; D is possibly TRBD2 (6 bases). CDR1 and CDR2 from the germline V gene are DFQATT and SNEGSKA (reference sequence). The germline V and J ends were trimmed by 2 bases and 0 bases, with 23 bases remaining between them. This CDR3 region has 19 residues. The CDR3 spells CSARRLAPGGSIAKNIQYF. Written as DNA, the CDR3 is TGCAGTGCTAGACGTCTGGCCCCCGGGGGTAGTATAGCCAAAAACATTCAGTACTTC.

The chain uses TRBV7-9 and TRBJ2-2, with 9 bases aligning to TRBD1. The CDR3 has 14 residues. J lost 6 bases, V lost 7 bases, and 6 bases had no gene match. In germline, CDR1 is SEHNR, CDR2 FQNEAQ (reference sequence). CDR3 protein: CASNDRGSAGELFF. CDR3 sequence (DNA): TGTGCCAGCAACGACAGGGGGAGCGCCGGGGAGCTGTTTTTT.

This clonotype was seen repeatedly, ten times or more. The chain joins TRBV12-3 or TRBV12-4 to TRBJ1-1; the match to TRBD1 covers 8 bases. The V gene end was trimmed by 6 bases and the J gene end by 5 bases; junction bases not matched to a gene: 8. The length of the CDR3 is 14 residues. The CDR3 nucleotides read TGTGCCAGCAGCCTAGGGACAGGACGAACTGAAGCTTTCTTT. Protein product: CASSLGTGRTEAFF.

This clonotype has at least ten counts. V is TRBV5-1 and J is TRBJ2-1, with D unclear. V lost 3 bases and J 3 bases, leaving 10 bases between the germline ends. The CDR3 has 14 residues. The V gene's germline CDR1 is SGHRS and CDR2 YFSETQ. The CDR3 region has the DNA TGCGCCAGCAGCTCACTGACAAGCTACAATGAGCAGTTCTTC. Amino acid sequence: CASSSLTSYNEQFF.

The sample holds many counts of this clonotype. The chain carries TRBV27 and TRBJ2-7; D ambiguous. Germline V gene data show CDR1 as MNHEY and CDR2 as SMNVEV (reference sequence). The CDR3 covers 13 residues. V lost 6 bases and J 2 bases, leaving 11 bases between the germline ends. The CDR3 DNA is TGTGCCAGCAGGCCTAGAGGTCCCTACGAGCAGTACTTC. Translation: CASRPRGPYEQYF.

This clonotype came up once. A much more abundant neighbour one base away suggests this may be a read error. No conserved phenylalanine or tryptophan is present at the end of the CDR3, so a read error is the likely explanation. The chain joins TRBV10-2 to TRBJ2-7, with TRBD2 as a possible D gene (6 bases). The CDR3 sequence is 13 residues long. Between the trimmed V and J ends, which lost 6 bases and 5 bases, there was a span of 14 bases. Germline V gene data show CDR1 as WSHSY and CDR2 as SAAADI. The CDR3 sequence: CASRLASAHEQYI. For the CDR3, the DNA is TGCGCCAGCAGGCTAGCTAGCGCCCACGAGCAGTACATC.

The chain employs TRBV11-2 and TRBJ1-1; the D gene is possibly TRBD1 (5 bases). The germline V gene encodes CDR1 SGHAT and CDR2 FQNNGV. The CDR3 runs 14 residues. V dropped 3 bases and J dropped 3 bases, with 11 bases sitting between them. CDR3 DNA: TGTGCCAGCAGCTTTATGGGAGGGGACACTGAAGCTTTCTTT. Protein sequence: CASSFMGGDTEAFF. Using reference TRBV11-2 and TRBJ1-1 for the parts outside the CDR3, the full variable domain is EAGVAQSPRYKIIEKRQSVAFWCNPISGHATLYWYQQILGQGPKLLIQFQNNGVVDDSQLPKDRFSAERLKGVDSTLKIQPAKLEDSAVYLCASSFMGGDTEAFFGQGTRLTVV.

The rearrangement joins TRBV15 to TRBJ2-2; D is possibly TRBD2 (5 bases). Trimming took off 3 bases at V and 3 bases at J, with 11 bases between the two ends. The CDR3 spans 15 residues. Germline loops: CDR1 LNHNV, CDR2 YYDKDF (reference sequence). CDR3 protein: CATSSLGSDTGELFF. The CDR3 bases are TGTGCCACCAGCAGCCTTGGGAGTGACACCGGGGAGCTGTTTTTT.

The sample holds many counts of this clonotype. CDR3 loop: CSASRDSSGNTIYF. The CDR3 coding sequence is TGCAGTGCTTCACGGGACAGCTCTGGAAACACCATATATTTT. The chain joins TRBV20-1 to TRBJ1-3; 7 bases are a match to TRBD1. The junction had 4 bases not matched to a gene; V was cut back by 5 bases and J by 0 bases. CDR3 length equals 14 residues. The germline V gene has CDR1 DFQATT and CDR2 SNEGSKA (reference sequence).

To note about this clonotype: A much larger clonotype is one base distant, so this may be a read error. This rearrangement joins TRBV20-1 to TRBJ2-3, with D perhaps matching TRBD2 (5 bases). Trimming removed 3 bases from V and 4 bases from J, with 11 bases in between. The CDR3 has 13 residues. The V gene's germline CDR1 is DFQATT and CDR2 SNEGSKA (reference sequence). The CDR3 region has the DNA TGCAGTGCTAGGCCATCTAGCTCAGATACGCAGTATTTT. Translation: CSARPSSSDTQYF.

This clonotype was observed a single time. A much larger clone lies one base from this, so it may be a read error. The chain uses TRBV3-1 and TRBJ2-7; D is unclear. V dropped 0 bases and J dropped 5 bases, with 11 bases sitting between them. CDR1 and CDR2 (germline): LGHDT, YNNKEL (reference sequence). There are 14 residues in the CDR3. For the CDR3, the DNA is TGTGCCAGCAGCCAAGACCTCACTACCAACGAGCAGTACTTC. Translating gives CASSQDLTTNEQYF.

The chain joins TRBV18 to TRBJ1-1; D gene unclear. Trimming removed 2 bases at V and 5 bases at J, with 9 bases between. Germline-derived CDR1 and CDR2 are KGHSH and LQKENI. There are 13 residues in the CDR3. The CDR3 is CASSPERRTEAFF. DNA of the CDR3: TGTGCCAGCTCACCAGAGAGGCGGACTGAAGCTTTCTTT.

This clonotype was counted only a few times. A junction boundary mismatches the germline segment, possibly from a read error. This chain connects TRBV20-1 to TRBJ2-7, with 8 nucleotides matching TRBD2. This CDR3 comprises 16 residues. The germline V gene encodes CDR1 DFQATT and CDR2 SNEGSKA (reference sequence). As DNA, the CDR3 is TGCTGTGCTAGAGATCGGGAGGGCCCGGCTCCTTACGAGCAGTACTTC. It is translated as CCARDREGPAPYEQYF.

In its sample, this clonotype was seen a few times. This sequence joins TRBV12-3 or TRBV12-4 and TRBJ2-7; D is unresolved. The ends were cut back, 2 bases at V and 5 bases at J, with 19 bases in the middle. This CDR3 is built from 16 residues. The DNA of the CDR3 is TGTGCCAGCAGTTTATGGGCAGGTTCAGTTCGCGACGAGCAGTACTTC. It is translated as CASSLWAGSVRDEQYF.

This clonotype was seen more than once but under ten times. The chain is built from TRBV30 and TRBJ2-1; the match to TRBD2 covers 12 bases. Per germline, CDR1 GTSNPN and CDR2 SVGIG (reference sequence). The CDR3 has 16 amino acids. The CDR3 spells CARDRGLAGGYNEQFF. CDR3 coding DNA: TGTGCGCGGGACAGAGGTCTAGCGGGAGGGTACAATGAGCAGTTCTTC. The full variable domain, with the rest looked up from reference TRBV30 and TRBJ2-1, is SQTIHQWPATLVQPVGSPLSLECTVEGTSNPNLYWYRQAAGRGLQLLFYSVGIGQISSEVPQNLSASRPQDRQFILSSKKLLLSDSGFYLCARDRGLAGGYNEQFFGPGTRLTVL.

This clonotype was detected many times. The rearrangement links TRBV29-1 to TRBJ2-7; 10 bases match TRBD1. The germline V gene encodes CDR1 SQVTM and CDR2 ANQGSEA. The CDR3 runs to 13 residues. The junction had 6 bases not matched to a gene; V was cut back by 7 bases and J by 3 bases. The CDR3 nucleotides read TGCAGCGCTGGGACAGGGGAAATCTACGAGCAGTACTTC. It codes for CSAGTGEIYEQYF.

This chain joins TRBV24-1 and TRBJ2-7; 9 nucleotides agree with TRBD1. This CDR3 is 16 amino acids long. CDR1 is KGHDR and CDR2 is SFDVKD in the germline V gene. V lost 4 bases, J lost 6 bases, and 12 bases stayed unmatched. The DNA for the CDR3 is TGTGCCACCAGTGACTCCAAGGGACAGGGAACATGCGAGCAGTACTTC. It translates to CATSDSKGQGTCEQYF.

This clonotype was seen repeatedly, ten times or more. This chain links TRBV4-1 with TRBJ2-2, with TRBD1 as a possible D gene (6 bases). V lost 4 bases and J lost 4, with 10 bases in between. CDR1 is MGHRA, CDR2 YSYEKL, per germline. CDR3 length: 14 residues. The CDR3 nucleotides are TGCGCCAGCAGCCTCGGACAGATCACCGGGGAGCTGTTTTTT. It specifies CASSLGQITGELFF.

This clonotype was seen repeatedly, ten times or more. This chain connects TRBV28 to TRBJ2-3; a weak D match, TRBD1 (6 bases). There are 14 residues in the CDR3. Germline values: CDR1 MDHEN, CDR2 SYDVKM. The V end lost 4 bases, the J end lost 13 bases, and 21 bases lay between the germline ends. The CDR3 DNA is TGTGCCAGCAGTTCCGTCTCGTTAGGGACAAACAAGTATTTT. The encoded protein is CASSSVSLGTNKYF. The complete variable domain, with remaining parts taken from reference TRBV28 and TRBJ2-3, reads DVKVTQSSRYLVKRTGEKVFLECVQDMDHENMFWYRQDPGLGLRLIYFSYDVKMKEKGDIPEGYSVSREKKERFSLILESASTNQTSMYLCASSSVSLGTNKYFGPGTRLTVL.

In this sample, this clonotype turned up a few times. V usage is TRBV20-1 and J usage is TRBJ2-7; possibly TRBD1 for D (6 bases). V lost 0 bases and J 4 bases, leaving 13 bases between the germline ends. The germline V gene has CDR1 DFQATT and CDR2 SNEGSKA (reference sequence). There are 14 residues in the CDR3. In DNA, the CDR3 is TGCAGTGCTAGAGATCAGGGACAACTTTACGAGCAGTACTTC. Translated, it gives CSARDQGQLYEQYF.

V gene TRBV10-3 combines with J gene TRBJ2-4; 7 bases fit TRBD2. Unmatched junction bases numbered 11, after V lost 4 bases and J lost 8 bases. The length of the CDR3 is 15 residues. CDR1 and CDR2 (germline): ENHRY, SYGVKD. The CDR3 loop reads CAISVSGGKRDIQYF. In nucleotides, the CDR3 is TGTGCCATCAGTGTGTCGGGGGGTAAGAGGGACATTCAGTACTTC.

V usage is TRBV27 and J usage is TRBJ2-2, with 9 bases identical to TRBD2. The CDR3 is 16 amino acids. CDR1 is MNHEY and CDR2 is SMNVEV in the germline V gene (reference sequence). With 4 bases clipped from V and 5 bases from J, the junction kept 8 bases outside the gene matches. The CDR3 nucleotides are TGTGCCAGCAGTTACTTAGCGGGAGCGTTAACCGGGGAGCTGTTTTTT. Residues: CASSYLAGALTGELFF.

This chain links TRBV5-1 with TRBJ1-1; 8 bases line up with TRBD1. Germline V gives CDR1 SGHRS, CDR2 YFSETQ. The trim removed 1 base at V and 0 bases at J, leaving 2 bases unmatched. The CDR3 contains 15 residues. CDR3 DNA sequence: TGCGCCAGCAGCTTGACAGGGGGTGTGAACACTGAAGCTTTCTTT. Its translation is CASSLTGGVNTEAFF.

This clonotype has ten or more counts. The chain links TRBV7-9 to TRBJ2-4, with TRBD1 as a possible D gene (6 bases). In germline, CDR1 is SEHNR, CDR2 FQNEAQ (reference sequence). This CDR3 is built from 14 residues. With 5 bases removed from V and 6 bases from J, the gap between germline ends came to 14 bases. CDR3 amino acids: CASSPRDKLNIQYF. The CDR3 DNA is TGTGCCAGCAGCCCCCGGGACAAACTAAACATTCAGTACTTC.